Presented here are 13 T cell receptor beta chains from one specimen sequenced in a study of blood T cells in healthy people across ages. With a J-beta primer mix and a sample-barcoded 5' primer, a second PCR ran about 7 to 12 cycles. TCRdb independently ran MiXCR on the 5' RACE reads; one entry per CDR3 protein. Of over 950,000 distinct CDR3 sequences in the sample, around two fifths are singletons; the top ten hold about an eighth. The sample taken for sequencing was blood. The receptor source for this set is a man younger than 30 in good health.

This clonotype was detected only a few times. This sequence joins TRBV7-2 and TRBJ2-7; no clear D. This CDR3 region has 13 residues. Germline V gives CDR1 SGHTA, CDR2 FQGNSA. Trimming cost V 4 bases and J 2 bases, with 9 bases left between them. The CDR3 sequence is CASSSGSPYEQYF. DNA of the CDR3: TGTGCCAGCAGCTCCGGGTCCCCCTACGAGCAGTACTTC.

This rearrangement joins TRBV12-3 or TRBV12-4 to TRBJ1-2; D perhaps matches TRBD1 (5 bases). The length of the CDR3 is 12 residues. Between the trimmed V and J ends, which lost 6 bases and 6 bases, there was a span of 11 bases. The CDR3 coding sequence is TGTGCCAGCAGCCGGGGACCGGATGGCTACACCTTC. This sequence encodes CASSRGPDGYTF.

The J gene is TRBJ1-1, the V gene TRBV12-3 or TRBV12-4; the D is unclear. The V and J ends lost 5 bases and 7 bases respectively, with 14 bases between them. The length of the CDR3 is 13 residues. The CDR3 DNA is TGTGCCAGCAGTACCCTCGTGGAAAGTGAAGCTTTCTTT. It translates to CASSTLVESEAFF.

The chain is built from TRBV9 and TRBJ2-1; 10 bases fit TRBD2. This CDR3 is 19 amino acids long. CDR1 SGDLS and CDR2 YYNGEE come from the germline V gene. V trimming: 3 bases; J trimming: 0 bases; junction bases outside the gene matches: 12. In DNA, the CDR3 is TGTGCCAGCAGCGCTGGACTAGCGGAGGGCTCGAGCTCCTACAATGAGCAGTTCTTC. Translation gives CASSAGLAEGSSSYNEQFF.

The V gene is TRBV3-1, the J gene TRBJ2-4; 7 bases map to TRBD1. J lost 7 bases, V lost 0 bases, and 3 bases had no gene match. Germline V gene sequence: CDR1 LGHDT, CDR2 YNNKEL (reference sequence). The CDR3 is 14 residues long. The CDR3: CASSQDKTGNIQYF. The DNA of the CDR3 is TGTGCCAGCAGCCAAGATAAGACAGGGAACATTCAGTACTTC.

This clonotype was seen a handful of times. CDR3 in DNA: TGCAGCGTCGAGGGATTCACCGGGGAGCTGTTTTTT. Translation: CSVEGFTGELFF. This chain links TRBV29-1 with TRBJ2-2; TRBD2 is a possible D gene (5 bases). CDR3 length: 12 residues. Trimming cost V 6 bases and J 4 bases, with 9 bases left between them. In germline, CDR1 is SQVTM, CDR2 ANQGSEA.

The table lists this clonotype with many counts. The gene calls are TRBV12-3 or TRBV12-4 and TRBJ1-2; 7 nucleotides agree with TRBD1. The CDR3 extends over 14 amino acids. The ends lost 8 bases at V and 5 bases at J; junction bases unmatched: 11. CDR3 nucleotide sequence: TGTGCCAGCCATACGGGCAGGGGGGGATATGGCTACACCTTC. This encodes CASHTGRGGYGYTF.

The V and J genes are TRBV13 and TRBJ2-1; 14 nucleotides align to TRBD2. J was trimmed by 7 bases and V by 5 bases; bases with no gene match: 7. This CDR3 comprises 16 residues. The V gene's germline CDR1 is PRHDT and CDR2 FYEKMQ (reference sequence). As DNA, the CDR3 is TGTGCCAGCAGCGACGGACTAGCGGGGGGACGGAATGAGCAGTTCTTC. Residues: CASSDGLAGGRNEQFF.

In DNA form, the CDR3 reads TGCAGTGCTATTGGGGGTTTCTTTAACTATGGCTACACCTTC. It codes for CSAIGGFFNYGYTF. This sequence joins TRBV20-1 and TRBJ1-2; TRBD1 is a possible D gene (5 bases). The germline V gene has CDR1 DFQATT and CDR2 SNEGSKA (reference sequence). The CDR3 has 14 residues. Trimming removed 4 bases from V and 1 base from J, with 13 bases in between.

This clonotype was observed a handful of times. V gene TRBV5-1 combines with J gene TRBJ1-5; D is ambiguous. This CDR3 region has 13 residues. Between the trimmed V and J ends, which lost 4 bases and 3 bases, there was a span of 8 bases. Germline lookup yields CDR1 SGHRS and CDR2 YFSETQ. The CDR3 DNA follows: TGCGCCAGCAGCAAGTCCTACAATCAGCCCCAGCATTTT. Translated, it gives CASSKSYNQPQHF.

The chain links TRBV10-3 to TRBJ1-1, with TRBD1 as a possible D gene (5 bases). The CDR3 has 15 residues. Germline assignment: CDR1 ENHRY and CDR2 SYGVKD. V dropped 5 bases and J dropped 0 bases, with 13 bases sitting between them. For the CDR3, the DNA is TGTGCCATCAGTCCGGGGCGCTCCATGAACACTGAAGCTTTCTTT. It translates to CAISPGRSMNTEAFF.

The rearrangement joins TRBV7-2 to TRBJ2-1; 8 nucleotides align to TRBD1. The CDR3 totals 13 residues. The ends lost 5 bases at V and 10 bases at J; junction bases unmatched: 7. Germline V gene lookup returns CDR1 SGHTA and CDR2 FQGNSA. This CDR3 reads CASSRDRGLEQFF. DNA for the CDR3: TGTGCCAGCAGCCGAGACAGGGGTTTAGAGCAGTTCTTC.

In its sample, this clonotype was seen a few times. The J gene is TRBJ2-1, the V gene TRBV9; D not certain. Germline V gene lookup returns CDR1 SGDLS and CDR2 YYNGEE. The V and J ends lost 0 bases and 15 bases respectively, with 7 bases between them. The CDR3 length is 10 residues. This CDR3 reads CASSVDSPFF. As DNA, the CDR3 is TGTGCCAGCAGCGTAGATAGCCCGTTCTTC.